The 5 T cell receptor beta chains in this list originate from one sample, sequenced in a study of T cells in tuberculosis. Clones were sequenced by immunoSEQ multiplex PCR, and TCRdb holds only the in-frame ones, with some missing. The sample yields fewer than 55,000 clones, 90% to 95% seen once. Sequencing was carried out using PBMCs. The receptors derive from a donor aged 10 to 29 with latent tuberculosis or without tuberculosis infection.

The J gene is TRBJ2-3, the V gene TRBV29-1; 9 bases map to TRBD1. CDR3 length equals 14 residues. Trimming removed 7 bases from V and 3 bases from J; junction bases left unmatched: 8. From germline, CDR1 is SQVTM and CDR2 ANQGSEA. This CDR3 reads CSALTGTGTDTQYF. CDR3 coding DNA: TGCAGCGCACTCACCGGGACAGGGACAGATACGCAGTATTTT.

This chain connects TRBV4-1 to TRBJ2-3; D is perhaps TRBD1 (5 bases). Per the germline V gene, CDR1 is MGHRA and CDR2 is YSYEKL. There are 17 residues in the CDR3. V lost 0 bases and J 2 bases, leaving 15 bases between the germline ends. This CDR3 is CASSQDFQGTYTDTQYF. The CDR3 nucleotides read TGCGCCAGCAGCCAAGATTTTCAGGGAACTTACACAGATACGCAGTATTTT.

This rearrangement joins TRBV4-2 to TRBJ1-5; tentative D call: TRBD1 (5 bases). Trimming shortened V by 2 bases and J by 1 base, and 15 bases separated the two germline ends. The CDR3 is 17 amino acids. CDR1 and CDR2 (germline): LGHNA, YNFKEQ. In nucleotides, the CDR3 is TGTGCCAGCAGCCAAACGCGTGGGGGAGGCAGCAATCAGCCCCAGCATTTT. Translation: CASSQTRGGGSNQPQHF.

The CDR3, as DNA: TGTGCCAGCAGTTTGTCAGGGGCCCTCGAGCAGTACTTC. Encoded protein: CASSLSGALEQYF. The genes are TRBV27 and TRBJ2-7, with a weak D call TRBD1 (6 bases). Between the trimmed V and J ends, which lost 3 bases and 6 bases, there was a span of 12 bases. The CDR3 has 13 amino acids. CDR1 is MNHEY, CDR2 SMNVEV, per germline (reference sequence).

V and J are TRBV18 and TRBJ1-2; D remains ambiguous. Trimming cost V 3 bases and J 6 bases, with 14 bases left between them. The CDR3 totals 14 residues. Germline V gene lookup returns CDR1 KGHSH and CDR2 LQKENI. In DNA, the CDR3 is TGTGCCAGCTCACCCCGGGCTTCGGGAGATGGCTACACCTTC. This gives the protein CASSPRASGDGYTF.